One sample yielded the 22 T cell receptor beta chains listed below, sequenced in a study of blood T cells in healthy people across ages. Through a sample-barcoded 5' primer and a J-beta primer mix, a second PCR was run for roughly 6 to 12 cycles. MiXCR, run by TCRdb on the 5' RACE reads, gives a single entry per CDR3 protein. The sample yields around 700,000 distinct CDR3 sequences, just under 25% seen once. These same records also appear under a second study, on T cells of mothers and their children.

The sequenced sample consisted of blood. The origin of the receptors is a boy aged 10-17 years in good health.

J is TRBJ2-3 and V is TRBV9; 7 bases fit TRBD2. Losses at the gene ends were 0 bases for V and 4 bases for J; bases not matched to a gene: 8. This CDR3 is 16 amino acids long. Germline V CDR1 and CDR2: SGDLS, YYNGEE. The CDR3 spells CASSVEPAGIPDTQYF. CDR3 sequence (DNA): TGTGCCAGCAGCGTAGAGCCAGCGGGAATCCCAGATACGCAGTATTTT.

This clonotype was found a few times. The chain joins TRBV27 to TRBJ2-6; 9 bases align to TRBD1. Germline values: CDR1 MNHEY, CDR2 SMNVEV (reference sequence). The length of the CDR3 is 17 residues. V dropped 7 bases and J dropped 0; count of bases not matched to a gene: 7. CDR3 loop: CASTPGQGHSGANVLTF. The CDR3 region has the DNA TGTGCCAGCACCCCGGGACAGGGACACTCTGGGGCCAACGTCCTGACTTTC.

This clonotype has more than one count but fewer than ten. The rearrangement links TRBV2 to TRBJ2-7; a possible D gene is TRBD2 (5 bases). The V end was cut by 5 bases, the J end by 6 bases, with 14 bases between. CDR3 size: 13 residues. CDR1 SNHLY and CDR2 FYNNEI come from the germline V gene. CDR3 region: CASSPGRTGEQYF. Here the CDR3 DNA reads TGTGCCAGCAGTCCAGGACGGACTGGCGAGCAGTACTTC.

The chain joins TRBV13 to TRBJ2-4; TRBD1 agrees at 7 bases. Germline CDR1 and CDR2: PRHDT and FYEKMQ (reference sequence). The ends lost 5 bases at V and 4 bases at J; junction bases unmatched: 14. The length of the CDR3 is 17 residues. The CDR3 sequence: CASSPNGRGSMKNIQYF. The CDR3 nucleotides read TGTGCCAGCAGCCCCAATGGCAGGGGGTCAATGAAAAACATTCAGTACTTC.

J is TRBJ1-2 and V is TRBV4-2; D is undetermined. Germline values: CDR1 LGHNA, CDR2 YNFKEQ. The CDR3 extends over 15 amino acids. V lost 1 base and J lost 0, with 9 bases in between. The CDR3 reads CASSQGRSPNYGYTF. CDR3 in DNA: TGTGCCAGCAGCCAAGGACGGAGCCCTAACTATGGCTACACCTTC.

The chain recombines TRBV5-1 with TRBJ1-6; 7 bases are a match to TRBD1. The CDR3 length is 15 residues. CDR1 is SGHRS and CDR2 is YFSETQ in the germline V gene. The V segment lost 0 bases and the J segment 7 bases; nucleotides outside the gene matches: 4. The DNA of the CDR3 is TGCGCCAGCAGCTTGGCCGGGACAGAGAATTCACCCCTCCACTTT. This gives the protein CASSLAGTENSPLHF. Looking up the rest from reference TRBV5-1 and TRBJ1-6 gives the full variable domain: KAGVTQTPRYLIKTRGQQVTLSCSPISGHRSVSWYQQTPGQGLQFLFEYFSETQRNKGNFPGRFSGRQFSNSRSEMNVSTLELGDSALYLCASSLAGTENSPLHFGNGTRLTVT.

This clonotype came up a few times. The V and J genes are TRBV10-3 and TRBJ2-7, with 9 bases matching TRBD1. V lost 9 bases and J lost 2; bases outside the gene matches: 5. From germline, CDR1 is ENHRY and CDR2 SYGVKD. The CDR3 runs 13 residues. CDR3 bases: TGTGCCATTAGGACAGGGGAGGCCTACGAGCAGTACTTC. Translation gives CAIRTGEAYEQYF.

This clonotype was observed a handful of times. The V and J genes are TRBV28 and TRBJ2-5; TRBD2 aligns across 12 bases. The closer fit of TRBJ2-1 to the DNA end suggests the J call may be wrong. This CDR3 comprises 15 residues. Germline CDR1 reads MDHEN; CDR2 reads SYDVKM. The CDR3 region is CASSLLTSGSNEQFF. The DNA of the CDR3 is TGTGCCAGCAGTTTATTGACTAGCGGGAGCAATGAGCAGTTCTTC.

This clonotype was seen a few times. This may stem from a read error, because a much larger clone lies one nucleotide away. This chain's CDR3 is CASSLEAAGELFF. The DNA for the CDR3 is TGTGCCAGCAGCTTAGAAGCGGCCGGGGAGCTGTTTTTT. The rearrangement joins TRBV7-9 to TRBJ2-2; tentative D call: TRBD2 (5 bases). CDR1 is SEHNR and CDR2 is FQNEAQ in the germline V gene (reference sequence). V lost 1 base and J 6 bases, leaving 6 bases between the germline ends. The CDR3 sequence is 13 residues long.

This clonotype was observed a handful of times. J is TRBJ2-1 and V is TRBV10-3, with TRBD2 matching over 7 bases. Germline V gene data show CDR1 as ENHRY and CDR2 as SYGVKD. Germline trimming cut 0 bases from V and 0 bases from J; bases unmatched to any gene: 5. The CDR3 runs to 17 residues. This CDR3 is CAISESGGSSSYNEQFF. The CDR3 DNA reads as TGTGCCATCAGTGAGTCGGGGGGGTCAAGCTCCTACAATGAGCAGTTCTTC.

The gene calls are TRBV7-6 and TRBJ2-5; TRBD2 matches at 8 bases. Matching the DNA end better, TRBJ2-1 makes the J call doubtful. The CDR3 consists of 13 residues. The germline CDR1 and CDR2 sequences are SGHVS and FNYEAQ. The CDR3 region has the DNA TGTGCCAGCAGCTTAGCCGGGGGGGTTGAGCAGTTCTTC. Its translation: CASSLAGGVEQFF.

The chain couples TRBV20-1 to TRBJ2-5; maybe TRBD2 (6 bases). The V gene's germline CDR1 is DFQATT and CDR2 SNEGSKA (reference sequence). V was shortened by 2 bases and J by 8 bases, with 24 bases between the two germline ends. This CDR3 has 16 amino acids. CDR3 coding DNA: TGCAGTGCTAGACCGAGGTCGCGGGGCGAGGGGTACACCCAGTACTTC. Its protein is CSARPRSRGEGYTQYF.

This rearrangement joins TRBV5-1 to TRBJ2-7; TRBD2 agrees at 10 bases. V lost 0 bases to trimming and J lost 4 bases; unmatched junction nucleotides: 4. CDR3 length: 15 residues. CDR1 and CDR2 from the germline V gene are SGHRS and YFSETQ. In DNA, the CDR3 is TGCGCCAGCAGCTTGGTCGGTAGCGGGGGGTACGAGCAGTACTTC. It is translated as CASSLVGSGGYEQYF.

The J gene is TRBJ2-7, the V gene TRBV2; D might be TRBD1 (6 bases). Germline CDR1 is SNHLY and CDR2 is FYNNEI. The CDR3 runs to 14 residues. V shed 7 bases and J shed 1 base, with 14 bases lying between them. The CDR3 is CASTEGHGSYEQYF. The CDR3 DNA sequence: TGTGCCAGCACCGAGGGACACGGATCCTACGAGCAGTACTTC.

The CDR3 DNA sequence: TGCGCCAGCAGCTTGGGGTCCCCCGGGACCGGGGAGCTGTTTTTT. As protein: CASSLGSPGTGELFF. The genes are TRBV5-1 and TRBJ2-2; no clear D. Trimming cost V 0 bases and J 5 bases, with 11 bases left between them. This CDR3 has 15 residues. CDR1 is SGHRS and CDR2 is YFSETQ in the germline V gene.

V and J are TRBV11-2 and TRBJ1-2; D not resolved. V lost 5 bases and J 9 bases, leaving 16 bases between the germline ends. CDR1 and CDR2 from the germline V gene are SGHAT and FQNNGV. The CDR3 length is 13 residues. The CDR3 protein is CASSHLTRVSYTF. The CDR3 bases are TGTGCCAGCAGCCACCTCACACGGGTTAGCTACACCTTC.

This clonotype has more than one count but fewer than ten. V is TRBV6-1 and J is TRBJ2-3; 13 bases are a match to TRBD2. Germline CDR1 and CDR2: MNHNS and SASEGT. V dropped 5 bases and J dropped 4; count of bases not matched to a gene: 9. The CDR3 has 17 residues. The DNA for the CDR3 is TGTGCCAGCAGTCCGACCACTAGCGGGGGGGCCCCAGATACGCAGTATTTT. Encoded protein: CASSPTTSGGAPDTQYF.

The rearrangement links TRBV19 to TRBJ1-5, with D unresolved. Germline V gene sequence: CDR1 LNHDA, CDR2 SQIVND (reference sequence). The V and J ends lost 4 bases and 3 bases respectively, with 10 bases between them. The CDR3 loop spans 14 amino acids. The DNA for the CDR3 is TGTGCCAGTAGTAACCGGGAGGCCAATCAGCCCCAGCATTTT. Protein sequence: CASSNREANQPQHF. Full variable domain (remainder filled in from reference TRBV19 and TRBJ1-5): DGGITQSPKYLFRKEGQNVTLSCEQNLNHDAMYWYRQDPGQGLRLIYYSQIVNDFQKGDIAEGYSVSREKKESFPLTVTSAQKNPTAFYLCASSNREANQPQHFGDGTRLSIL.

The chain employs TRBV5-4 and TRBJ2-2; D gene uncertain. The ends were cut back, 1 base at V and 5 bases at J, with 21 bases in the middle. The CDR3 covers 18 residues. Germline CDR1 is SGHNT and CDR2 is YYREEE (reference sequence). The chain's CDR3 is CASSLLPFGGPRTGELFF. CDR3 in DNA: TGTGCCAGCAGCTTGTTACCCTTCGGCGGCCCGAGGACCGGGGAGCTGTTTTTT.

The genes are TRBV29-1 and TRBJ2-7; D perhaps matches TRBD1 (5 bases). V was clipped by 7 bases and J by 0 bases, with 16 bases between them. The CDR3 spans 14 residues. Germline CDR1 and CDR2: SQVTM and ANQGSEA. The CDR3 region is CSATQNRPSYEQYF. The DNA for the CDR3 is TGCAGCGCAACACAGAACAGGCCCTCCTACGAGCAGTACTTC.

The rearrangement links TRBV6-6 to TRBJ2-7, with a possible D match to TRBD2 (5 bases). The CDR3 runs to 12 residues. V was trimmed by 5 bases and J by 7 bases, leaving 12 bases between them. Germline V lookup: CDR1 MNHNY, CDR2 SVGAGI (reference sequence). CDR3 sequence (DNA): TGTGCCAGCAGTCCGAGGGCGGGTGAGCAGTACTTC. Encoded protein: CASSPRAGEQYF.

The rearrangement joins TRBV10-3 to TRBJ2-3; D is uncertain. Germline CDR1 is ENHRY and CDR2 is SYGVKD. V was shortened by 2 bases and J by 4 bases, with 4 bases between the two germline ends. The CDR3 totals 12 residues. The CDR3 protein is CAISEGSDTQYF. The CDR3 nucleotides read TGTGCCATCAGTGAGGGTTCAGATACGCAGTATTTT.